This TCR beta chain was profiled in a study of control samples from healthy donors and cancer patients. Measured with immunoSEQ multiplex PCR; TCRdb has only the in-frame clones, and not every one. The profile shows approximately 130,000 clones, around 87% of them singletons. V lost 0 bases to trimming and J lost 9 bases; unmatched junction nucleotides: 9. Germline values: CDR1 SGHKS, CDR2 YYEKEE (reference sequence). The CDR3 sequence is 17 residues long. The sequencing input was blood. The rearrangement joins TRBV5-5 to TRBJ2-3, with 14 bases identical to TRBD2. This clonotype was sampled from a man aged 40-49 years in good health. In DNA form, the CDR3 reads TGTGCCAGCAGCTTGGCCCCTCTGACTAGCGGGGGGGACACGCAGTATTTT. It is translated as CASSLAPLTSGGDTQYF.